Listed here are 17 T cell receptor beta chains from one sample, sequenced in a study of shared clonotypes between healthy human individuals. TCRdb keeps only in-frame clones here, not all; method: immunoSEQ multiplex PCR. The table includes roughly 500,000 clones, roughly 83% detected once. Sequencing input: PBMCs. The receptors here all came from a woman aged 40 to 50 in good health. Some clones in this sample may be carry-over from other donors' samples.

The chain carries TRBV19 and TRBJ2-1, with D possibly matching TRBD2 (5 bases). There are 15 residues in the CDR3. CDR1 and CDR2 (germline): LNHDA, SQIVND (reference sequence). The V end was cut by 3 bases, the J end by 0 bases, with 9 bases between. The CDR3 DNA follows: TGTGCCAGTAGTATTCAGCGGAGCTCCTACAATGAGCAGTTCTTC. It codes for CASSIQRSSYNEQFF.

This clone was recorded once. The CDR3 spells CATSQGVFSGANVLTF. CDR3 coding DNA: TGTGCCACCAGCCAGGGGGTGTTCTCTGGGGCCAACGTCCTGACTTTC. V and J are TRBV15 and TRBJ2-6; TRBD1 matches at 7 bases. J gave up 0 bases and V 5 bases, and 4 bases lay outside the gene matches. Per the germline V gene, CDR1 is LNHNV and CDR2 is YYDKDF (reference sequence). The CDR3 spans 16 residues.

The chain combines TRBV6-5 with TRBJ2-5; maybe TRBD1 (5 bases). The DNA end is a closer match to TRBJ2-7, so the J assignment may be wrong. The CDR3 covers 15 residues. In germline, CDR1 is MNHEY, CDR2 SVGAGI. The CDR3 region is CASRTTVASSYEQYF. The CDR3 bases are TGTGCCAGCAGGACGACAGTTGCCAGCTCCTACGAGCAGTACTTC.

The V and J genes are TRBV6-1 and TRBJ1-1; D gene ambiguous. Looked up from germline, CDR1 is MNHNS and CDR2 is SASEGT. The CDR3 spans 14 residues. Trimming removed 5 bases at V and 1 base at J, with 11 bases between. The CDR3 nucleotides are TGTGCCAGCAGTTCCGACTTTCGGAACACTGAAGCTTTCTTT. It codes for CASSSDFRNTEAFF.

This sequence joins TRBV28 and TRBJ2-4; D may be TRBD2 (5 bases). CDR1 is MDHEN, CDR2 SYDVKM, per germline. Trimming pared 3 bases from V and 0 bases from J, leaving 9 bases between. This CDR3 is 15 amino acids long. The CDR3 here is CASSFAGEAKNIQYF. The CDR3 region has the DNA TGTGCCAGCAGTTTTGCCGGGGAAGCCAAAAACATTCAGTACTTC.

This clone has at least ten counts. The chain combines TRBV6-5 with TRBJ2-3, with 11 bases that match TRBD2. V trimming: 4 bases; J trimming: 7 bases; junction bases outside the gene matches: 7. The CDR3 is 15 residues long. The V gene's germline CDR1 is MNHEY and CDR2 SVGAGI. CDR3 in amino acids: CASSFSGRGRYTQYF. The CDR3 nucleotides read TGTGCCAGCAGTTTTAGCGGGAGGGGCAGATATACGCAGTATTTT.

The chain has TRBV28 and TRBJ2-7; D may be TRBD1 or TRBD2 (5 bases each). The length of the CDR3 is 14 residues. Germline CDR1 and CDR2: MDHEN and SYDVKM. Trimming took off 7 bases at V and 5 bases at J, with 18 bases between the two ends. The CDR3 sequence is CASTPRGRNDEQYF. As DNA, the CDR3 is TGTGCCAGCACCCCACGGGGACGGAACGACGAGCAGTACTTC.

This chain connects TRBV4-2 to TRBJ2-5; D is undetermined. CDR3 length: 12 amino acids. Germline lookup yields CDR1 LGHNA and CDR2 YNFKEQ. Trimming took off 3 bases at V and 4 bases at J, with 6 bases between the two ends. CDR3: CASSHTGETQYF. DNA for the CDR3: TGTGCCAGCAGCCACACGGGAGAGACCCAGTACTTC.

The chain carries TRBV29-1 and TRBJ1-2; 10 positions agree with TRBD1. V lost 3 bases, J lost 5 bases, and 9 bases stayed unmatched. The CDR3 is 15 amino acids. Germline CDR1 and CDR2: SQVTM and ANQGSEA. In DNA, the CDR3 is TGCAGCGTTGACTCGGGACAGGGGCTAGAGTATGGCTACACCTTC. It yields the protein CSVDSGQGLEYGYTF.

The table lists this clone with a count of one. The J gene is TRBJ1-2, the V gene TRBV21-1; TRBD1 is the table's D call and was not checked against the DNA. TRBV21-1 is marked as a pseudogene. The CDR3 runs 15 residues. The CDR3, as DNA: TGTGCCAGCAGCAATCAACCGACAGGGTATTATGGCTACACCTTC. It encodes CASSNQPTGYYGYTF.

This chain uses TRBV7-2 with TRBJ2-7; D unresolved. The germline CDR1 and CDR2 sequences are SGHTA and FQGNSA. This CDR3 region has 15 residues. With 0 bases removed from V and 0 bases from J, the gap between germline ends came to 9 bases. CDR3 in DNA: TGTGCCAGCAGCTTAGCGGCCCTCAGCTCCTACGAGCAGTACTTC. It translates to CASSLAALSSYEQYF.

The chain uses TRBV11-1 and TRBJ2-5; D remains unclear. V lost 1 base to trimming and J lost 11 bases, with 14 bases between them. CDR1 and CDR2 (germline): SGHAT, FQDESV (reference sequence). This CDR3 is 13 amino acids long. The CDR3 bases are TGTGCCAGCAGCTTAGTTGCCCCCGTGGGGCAGTACTTC. It translates to CASSLVAPVGQYF.

V gene TRBV10-3 combines with J gene TRBJ1-5; D unclear. Germline lookup yields CDR1 ENHRY and CDR2 SYGVKD. V lost 7 bases and J lost 1, with 8 bases in between. CDR3 length: 13 amino acids. CDR3 loop: CAIKAGSNQPQHF. CDR3 sequence (DNA): TGTGCCATCAAGGCCGGCAGCAATCAGCCCCAGCATTTT.

This clone was recorded once. The V and J genes are TRBV7-8 and TRBJ2-7, with D perhaps assigned TRBD1 or TRBD2 (5 bases each). V lost 3 bases to trimming and J lost 3 bases, with 15 bases between them. Looked up from germline, CDR1 is SGHVS and CDR2 is FQNEAQ. The CDR3 extends over 15 amino acids. Here the CDR3 DNA reads TGTGCCAGCAGCTTGGGCTCCGGGACCATCTACGAGCAGTACTTC. It yields the protein CASSLGSGTIYEQYF.

The genes are TRBV6-6 and TRBJ2-7; D remains ambiguous. The germline V gene encodes CDR1 MNHNY and CDR2 SVGAGI (reference sequence). V was trimmed by 2 bases and J by 0 bases, leaving 11 bases between them. This CDR3 spans 15 amino acids. Here the CDR3 reads CASSYPAVHSYEQYF. The CDR3 DNA is TGTGCCAGCAGTTACCCGGCGGTACACTCCTACGAGCAGTACTTC.

The chain couples TRBV7-8 to TRBJ2-5; TRBD2 agrees at 9 bases. Looked up from germline, CDR1 is SGHVS and CDR2 is FQNEAQ. Losses at the gene ends were 10 bases for V and 7 bases for J; bases not matched to a gene: 7. CDR3 length: 12 amino acids. CDR3 in amino acids: CATSSGIWTQYF. The DNA for the CDR3 is TGTGCCACCTCTAGCGGGATATGGACCCAGTACTTC.

The chain employs TRBV7-2 and TRBJ1-5; D may be TRBD1 (5 bases). Germline CDR1 is SGHTA and CDR2 is FQGNSA. Trimming cost V 5 bases and J 5 bases, with 19 bases left between them. CDR3 length equals 16 residues. Here the CDR3 reads CASSAHGAGSDQPQHF. CDR3 in DNA: TGTGCCAGCAGCGCCCACGGGGCCGGGTCCGATCAGCCCCAGCATTTT.